The source of this T cell receptor beta chain is a study of CD8 T cells in ankylosing spondylitis. Study observations and caveats: Within matched ankylosing spondylitis synovial fluid, disease-linked clones were reportedly significantly enriched. Typical of ankylosing spondylitis blood, it appeared, was a TCR beta motif of about eight highly homologous variants.

Scientists made TCR beta libraries using quantitative 5'-RACE with molecular barcodes. Using its own MiXCR run on the 5' RACE reads, TCRdb lists one record per CDR3 protein. The sample carries tens of thousands of distinct CDR3 sequences, 5.5% to 7.5% recorded once. In its sample, this clonotype was seen many times. Antigen: not known. This CDR3 has 13 amino acids. V dropped 3 bases and J dropped 8 bases, with 10 bases sitting between them. CDR1 and CDR2 from the germline V gene are LGHNA and YNFKEQ. The source of this sequence is a male donor with ankylosing spondylitis or in good health (not recorded which). The chain employs TRBV4-2 and TRBJ1-4; perhaps TRBD1 as D (5 bases). Sequencing used blood, either unsorted or a sorted T cell fraction (not recorded which). The CDR3 nucleotides read TGTGCCAGCAGCCATACCGGGGCCGAAAAACTGTTTTTT. This codes for CASSHTGAEKLFF.